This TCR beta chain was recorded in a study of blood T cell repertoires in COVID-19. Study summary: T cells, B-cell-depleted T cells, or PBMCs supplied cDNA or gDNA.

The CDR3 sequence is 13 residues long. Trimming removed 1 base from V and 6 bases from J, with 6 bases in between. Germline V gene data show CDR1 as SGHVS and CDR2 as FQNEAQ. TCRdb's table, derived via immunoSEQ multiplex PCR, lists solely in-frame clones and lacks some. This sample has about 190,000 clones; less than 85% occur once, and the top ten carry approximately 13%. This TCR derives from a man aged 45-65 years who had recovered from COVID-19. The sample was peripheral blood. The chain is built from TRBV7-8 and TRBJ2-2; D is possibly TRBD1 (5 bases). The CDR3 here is CASSLVGAGELFF. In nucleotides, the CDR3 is TGTGCCAGCAGCTTAGTAGGGGCCGGGGAGCTGTTTTTT.